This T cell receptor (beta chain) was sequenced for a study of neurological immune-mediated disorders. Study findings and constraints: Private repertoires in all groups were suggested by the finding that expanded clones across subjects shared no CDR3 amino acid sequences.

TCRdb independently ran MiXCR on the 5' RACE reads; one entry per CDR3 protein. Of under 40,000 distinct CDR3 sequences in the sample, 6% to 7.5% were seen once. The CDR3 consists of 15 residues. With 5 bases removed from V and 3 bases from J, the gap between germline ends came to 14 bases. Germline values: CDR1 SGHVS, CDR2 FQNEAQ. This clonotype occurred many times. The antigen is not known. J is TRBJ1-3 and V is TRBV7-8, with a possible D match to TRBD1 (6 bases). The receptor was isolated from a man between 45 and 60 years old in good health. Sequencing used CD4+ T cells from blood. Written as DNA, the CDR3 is TGTGCCAGCAGCCCCAGGCAGGGGAGTGGAAACACCATATATTTT. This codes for CASSPRQGSGNTIYF.